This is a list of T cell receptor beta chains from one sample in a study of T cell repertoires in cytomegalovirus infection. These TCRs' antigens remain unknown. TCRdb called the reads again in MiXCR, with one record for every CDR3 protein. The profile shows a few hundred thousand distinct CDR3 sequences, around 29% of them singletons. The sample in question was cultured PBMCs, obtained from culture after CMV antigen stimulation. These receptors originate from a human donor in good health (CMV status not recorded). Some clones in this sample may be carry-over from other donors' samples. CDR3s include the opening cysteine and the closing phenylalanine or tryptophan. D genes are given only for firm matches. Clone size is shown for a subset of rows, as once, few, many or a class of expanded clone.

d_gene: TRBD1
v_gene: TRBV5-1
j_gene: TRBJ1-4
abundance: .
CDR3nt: TGCGCCAGCAGCCCCGACAGGGCGGTAAAACTGTTTTTT
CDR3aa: CASSPDRAVKLFF

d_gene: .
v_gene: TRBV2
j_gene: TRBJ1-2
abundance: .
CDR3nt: TGTGCCAGCAGTGGAGACCGTTACTATGGCTACACCTTC
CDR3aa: CASSGDRYYGYTF

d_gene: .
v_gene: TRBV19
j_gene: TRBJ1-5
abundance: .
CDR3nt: TGTGCCAGTAGTATCTTGTCAGGAAGCAATCAGCCCCAGCATTTT
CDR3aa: CASSILSGSNQPQHF

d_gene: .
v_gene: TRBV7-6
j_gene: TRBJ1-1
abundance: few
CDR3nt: TGTGCCAGCAGCTTAGGATCGGGGGACCTAGGTACTGAAGCTTTCTTT
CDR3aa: CASSLGSGDLGTEAFF

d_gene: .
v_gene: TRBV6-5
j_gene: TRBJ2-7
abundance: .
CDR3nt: TGTGCCAGCAGTTACACGGAGGGACGGGGACCCGAGCAGTACTTC
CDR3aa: CASSYTEGRGPEQYF

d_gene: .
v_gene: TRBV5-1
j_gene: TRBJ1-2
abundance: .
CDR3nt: TGCGCCAGCAGCTTGGATGGGGCCAGGGCAGGAGGCGATGGCTACACCTTC
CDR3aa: CASSLDGARAGGDGYTF

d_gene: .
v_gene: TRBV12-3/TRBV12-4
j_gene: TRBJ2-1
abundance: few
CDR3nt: TGTGCCAGCAGTTTGTCACGGGACGCTAGCTCCTACAATGAGCAGTTCTTC
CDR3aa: CASSLSRDASSYNEQFF

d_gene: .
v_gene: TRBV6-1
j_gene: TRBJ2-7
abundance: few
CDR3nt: TGTGCCAGCAGTGACAGGGGTGGCGAGCAGTACTTC
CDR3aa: CASSDRGGEQYF

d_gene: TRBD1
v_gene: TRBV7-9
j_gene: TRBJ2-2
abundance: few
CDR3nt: TGTGCCAGCAGCCCTACGGACAGGACCGGGGAGCTGTTTTTT
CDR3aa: CASSPTDRTGELFF

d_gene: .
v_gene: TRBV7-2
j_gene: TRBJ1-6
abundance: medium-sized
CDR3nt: TGTGCCAGCAGCTTAGCAGGGCGCAATTCACCCCTCCACTTT
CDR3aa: CASSLAGRNSPLHF

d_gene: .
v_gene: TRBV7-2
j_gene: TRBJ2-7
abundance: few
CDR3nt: TGTGCCAGCAGCTTAAGCAGGGGCTACGAGCAGTACTTC
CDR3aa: CASSLSRGYEQYF

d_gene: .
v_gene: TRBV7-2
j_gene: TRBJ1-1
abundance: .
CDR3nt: TGTGCCAGCAGCTTAGAGGGGGGGATCATGAACACTGAAGCTTTCTTT
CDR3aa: CASSLEGGIMNTEAFF

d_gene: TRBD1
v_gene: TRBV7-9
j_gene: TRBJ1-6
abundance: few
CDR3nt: TGTGCCAGCAGCTCGGGGACAGGGGGGCATTCACCCCTCCACTTT
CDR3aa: CASSSGTGGHSPLHF

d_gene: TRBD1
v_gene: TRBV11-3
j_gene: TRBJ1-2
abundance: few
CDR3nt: TGTGCCAGCAGCTTAGTTAGTGACAGGGGGCCTTATGGCTACACCTTC
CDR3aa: CASSLVSDRGPYGYTF

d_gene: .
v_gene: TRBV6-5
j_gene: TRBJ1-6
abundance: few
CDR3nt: TGTGCCAGCAGTTACCGGTTGGCCTATAATTCACCCCTCCACTTT
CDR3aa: CASSYRLAYNSPLHF

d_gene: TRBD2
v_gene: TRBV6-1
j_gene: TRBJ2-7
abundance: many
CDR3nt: TGTGCCAGCAGTAAGCGGGATATGGTCGACGAGCAGTACTTC
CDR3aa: CASSKRDMVDEQYF

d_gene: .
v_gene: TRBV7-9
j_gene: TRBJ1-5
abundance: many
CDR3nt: TGTGCCAGCAGCCTCTCTGGTACCGGCAATCAGCCCCAGCATTTT
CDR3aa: CASSLSGTGNQPQHF

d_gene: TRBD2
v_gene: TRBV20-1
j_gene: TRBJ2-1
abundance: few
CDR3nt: TGCAGTGCCCTAGCGGGAGTTGAGCAGTTCTTC
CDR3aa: CSALAGVEQFF

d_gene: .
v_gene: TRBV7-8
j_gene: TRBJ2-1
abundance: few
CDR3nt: TGTGCCAGCAGCTTAGTTGACTTCTACAATGAGCAGTTCTTC
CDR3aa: CASSLVDFYNEQFF

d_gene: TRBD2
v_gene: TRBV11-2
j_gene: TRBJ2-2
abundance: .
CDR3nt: TGTGCCAGCAGCTTAGTAACTAGCGGGAGAAACACCGGGGAGCTGTTTTTT
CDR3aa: CASSLVTSGRNTGELFF

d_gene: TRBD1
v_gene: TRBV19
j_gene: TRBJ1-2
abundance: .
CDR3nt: TGTGCCAGTAGTACGCTCTCTTGGACAGGGGACTATGGCTACACCTTC
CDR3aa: CASSTLSWTGDYGYTF

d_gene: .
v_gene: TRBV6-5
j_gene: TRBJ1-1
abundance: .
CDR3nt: TGTGCCAGCAGTTACTCGCTGGGGACCGGCACTGAAGCTTTCTTT
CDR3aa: CASSYSLGTGTEAFF

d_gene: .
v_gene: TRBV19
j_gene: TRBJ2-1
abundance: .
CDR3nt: TGTGCCAGTGGCGGGGGCCGGTACAATGAGCAGTTCTTC
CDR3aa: CASGGGRYNEQFF

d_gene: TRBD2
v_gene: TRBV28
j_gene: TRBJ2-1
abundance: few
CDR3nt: TGTGCCAGCAGTACCCCGGCTAGCGGATCCTACAATGAGCAGTTCTTC
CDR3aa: CASSTPASGSYNEQFF

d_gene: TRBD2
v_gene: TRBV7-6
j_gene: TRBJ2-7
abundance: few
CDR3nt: TGTGCCAGCAGCGCTCGGACTAGCGGGTCCTACGAGCAGTACTTC
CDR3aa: CASSARTSGSYEQYF

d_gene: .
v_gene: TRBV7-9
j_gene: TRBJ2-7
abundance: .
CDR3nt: TGTGCCAGCAGCTCGGGCCGAACGGGGTACGAGCAGTACTTC
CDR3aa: CASSSGRTGYEQYF

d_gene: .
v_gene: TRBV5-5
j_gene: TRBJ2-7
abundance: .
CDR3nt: TGTGCCAGCAGCTTTGACAGGAAACGCGAGCAGTACTTC
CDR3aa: CASSFDRKREQYF

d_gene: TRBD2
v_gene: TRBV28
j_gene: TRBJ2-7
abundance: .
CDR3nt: TGTGCCAGCAGCCCGGGACTAGCGCCTACCTACGAGCAGTACTTC
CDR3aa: CASSPGLAPTYEQYF

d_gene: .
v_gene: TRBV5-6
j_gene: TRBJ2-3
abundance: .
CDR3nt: TGTGCCAGCAGCTTGGAAGGGTTTGCAGATACGCAGTATTTT
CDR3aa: CASSLEGFADTQYF

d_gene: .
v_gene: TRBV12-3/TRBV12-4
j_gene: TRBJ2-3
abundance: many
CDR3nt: TGTGCCAGCAGTCTTATTCCAGATACGCAGTATTTT
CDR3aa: CASSLIPDTQYF

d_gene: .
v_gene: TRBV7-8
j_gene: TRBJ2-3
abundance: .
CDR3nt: TGTGCCAGCAGCCCCTTGTACGGGGGAACAGATACGCAGTATTTT
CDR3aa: CASSPLYGGTDTQYF

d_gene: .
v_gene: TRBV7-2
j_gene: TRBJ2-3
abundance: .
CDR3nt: TGTGCCAGCAGCTTAGGTGGGCCGGGCACAGATACGCAGTATTTT
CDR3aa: CASSLGGPGTDTQYF

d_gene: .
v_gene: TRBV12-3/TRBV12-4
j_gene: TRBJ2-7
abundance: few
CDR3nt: TGTGCCAGCAGTGCAAAGGGCAGGGCGAACTACGAGCAGTACTTC
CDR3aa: CASSAKGRANYEQYF

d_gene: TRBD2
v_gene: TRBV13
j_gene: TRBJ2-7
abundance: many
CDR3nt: TGTGCCAGCAGCTTAGCGGGGGAGGGTGAGCAGTACTTC
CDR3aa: CASSLAGEGEQYF

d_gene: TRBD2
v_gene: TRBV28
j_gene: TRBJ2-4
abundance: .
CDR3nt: TGTGCCAGCAGTTTCGTTAGCGGGAGGACGGGGGACATTCAGTACTTC
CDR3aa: CASSFVSGRTGDIQYF

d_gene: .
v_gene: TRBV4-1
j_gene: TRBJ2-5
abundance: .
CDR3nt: TGCGCCAGCAGCCAAGACGGGCCAGCGCCCGAAGAGACCCAGTACTTC
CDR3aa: CASSQDGPAPEETQYF

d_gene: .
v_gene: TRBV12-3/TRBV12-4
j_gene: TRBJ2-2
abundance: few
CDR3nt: TGTGCCAGCAGCCGCCTATTACAATCCACCGGGGAGCTGTTTTTT
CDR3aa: CASSRLLQSTGELFF

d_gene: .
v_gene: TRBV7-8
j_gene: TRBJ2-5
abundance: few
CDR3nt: TGTGCCAGCAGCTTGGGTGGGAACCAAGAGACCCAGTACTTC
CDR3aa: CASSLGGNQETQYF

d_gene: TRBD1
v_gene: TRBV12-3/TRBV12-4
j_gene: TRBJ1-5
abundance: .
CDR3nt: TGTGCCAGCAGTTTAGGGACAGGGATTGTCAATCAGCCCCAGCATTTT
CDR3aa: CASSLGTGIVNQPQHF

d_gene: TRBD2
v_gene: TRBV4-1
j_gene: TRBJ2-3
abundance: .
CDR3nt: TGCGCCAGCAGCCAAGAACGCCTAGCGGGAGCTCCTACGCAGTATTTT
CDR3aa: CASSQERLAGAPTQYF

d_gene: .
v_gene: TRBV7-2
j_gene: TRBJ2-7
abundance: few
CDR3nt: TGTGCCAGCAGCTTAGCGGCCGCACAGCTCCACGAGCAGTACTTC
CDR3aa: CASSLAAAQLHEQYF

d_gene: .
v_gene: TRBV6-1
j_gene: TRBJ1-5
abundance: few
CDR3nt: TGTGCCAGCAGTTCCGACAGTCTCAATCAGCCCCAGCATTTT
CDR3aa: CASSSDSLNQPQHF

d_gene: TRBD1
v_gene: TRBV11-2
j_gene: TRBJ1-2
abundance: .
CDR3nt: TGTGCCAGCAGCCAGGACAGGAGTAACTATGGCTACACCTTC
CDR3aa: CASSQDRSNYGYTF

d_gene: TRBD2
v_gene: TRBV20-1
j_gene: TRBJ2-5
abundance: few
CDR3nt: TGCAGTGCTCGTCGACTAGCCCAAGGGGAGACCCAGTACTTC
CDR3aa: CSARRLAQGETQYF

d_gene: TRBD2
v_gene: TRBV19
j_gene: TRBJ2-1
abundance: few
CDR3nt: TGTGCCAGTAGTATCTACGGGCGGGAGGGAAATACTCGCGAGTTCTTC
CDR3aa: CASSIYGREGNTREFF

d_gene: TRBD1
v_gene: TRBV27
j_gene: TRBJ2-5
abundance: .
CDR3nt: TGTGCCAGCAGTCCGAGGGACAGGGGACCAGAGACCCAGTACTTC
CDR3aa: CASSPRDRGPETQYF

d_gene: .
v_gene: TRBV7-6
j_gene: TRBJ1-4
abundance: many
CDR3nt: TGTGCCAGCAGCACTCGTCTGGCAGGGAGACCTACATGGGGTAATGAAAAACTGTTTTTT
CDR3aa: CASSTRLAGRPTWGNEKLFF

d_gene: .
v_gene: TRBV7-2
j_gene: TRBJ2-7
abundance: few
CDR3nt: TGTGCCAGCAGCCAAGCGGCAGGCCTTCAATTGTACGAGCAGTACTTC
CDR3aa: CASSQAAGLQLYEQYF

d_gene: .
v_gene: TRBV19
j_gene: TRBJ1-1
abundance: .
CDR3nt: TGTGCCAGTAGTAGGGGGACGGTGGAAGTGAACACTGAAGCTTTCTTT
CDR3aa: CASSRGTVEVNTEAFF

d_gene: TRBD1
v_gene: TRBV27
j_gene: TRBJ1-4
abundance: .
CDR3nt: TGTGCCAGCAGTTTATCGATGGACAGGGGGCTTGAAAAACTGTTTTTT
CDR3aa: CASSLSMDRGLEKLFF

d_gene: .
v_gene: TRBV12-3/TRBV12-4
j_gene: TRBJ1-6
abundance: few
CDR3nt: TGTGCCAGCAGTGATTCCTATAATTCACCCCTCCACTTT
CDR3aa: CASSDSYNSPLHF

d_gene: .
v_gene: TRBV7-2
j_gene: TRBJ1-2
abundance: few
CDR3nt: TGTGCCAGCAGCTTAGAGGCAGGGATAAACTATGGCTACACCTTC
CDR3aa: CASSLEAGINYGYTF

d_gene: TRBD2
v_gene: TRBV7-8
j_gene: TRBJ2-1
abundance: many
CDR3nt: TGTGCCAGCAGCCCCCGGCCCGGACTAGCGGTGGTGAATGAGCAGTTCTTC
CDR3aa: CASSPRPGLAVVNEQFF

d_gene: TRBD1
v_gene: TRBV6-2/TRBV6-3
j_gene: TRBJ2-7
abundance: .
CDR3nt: TGTGCCAGCAGTTTGGACAGGGAAGAAGACTACGAGCAGTACTTC
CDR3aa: CASSLDREEDYEQYF